Listed below are T cell receptor beta chains from one sample, sequenced in a study of breast tumors, draining lymph nodes, adjacent tissues. TCRdb reprocessed the multiplex PCR reads with MiXCR, giving one entry per CDR3 protein. The table records roughly 130,000 distinct CDR3 sequences, around 20% of them present only once. Sequenced material: axillary lymph node tissue. The receptor source for this set is a female donor with breast cancer. Some clones in this sample may be carry-over from other donors' samples. The CDR3 runs from the conserved cysteine through the conserved F or W. D genes are given only for firm matches. Clone size appears in some rows only: once, few, many, or a class for an expanded clone.

CDR3aa: CASSQDVGATDTQYF
CDR3nt: TGCGCCAGCAGCCAAGACGTAGGGGCCACAGATACGCAGTATTTT
j_gene: TRBJ2-3
v_gene: TRBV4-1
d_gene: .
abundance: many

CDR3aa: CAWSVGRDRVGYTF
CDR3nt: TGTGCCTGGAGTGTCGGACGGGACAGGGTCGGCTACACCTTC
j_gene: TRBJ1-2
v_gene: TRBV30
d_gene: TRBD1
abundance: .

CDR3aa: CASSSEGRATGELFF
CDR3nt: TGCGCCAGCAGCTCGGAGGGCAGGGCCACCGGGGAGCTGTTTTTT
j_gene: TRBJ2-2
v_gene: TRBV5-1
d_gene: .
abundance: many

CDR3aa: CASSLASRDEQFF
CDR3nt: TGTGCCAGCAGCTTAGCGTCCCGCGATGAGCAGTTCTTC
j_gene: TRBJ2-1
v_gene: TRBV7-9
d_gene: .
abundance: many

CDR3aa: CASRGPGLADNEQFF
CDR3nt: TGTGCCAGCAGGGGCCCGGGACTAGCGGACAATGAGCAGTTCTTC
j_gene: TRBJ2-1
v_gene: TRBV6-6
d_gene: TRBD2
abundance: many

CDR3aa: CASSERWGEEAFF
CDR3nt: TGCGCCAGCAGTGAGAGGTGGGGGGAGGAAGCTTTCTTT
j_gene: TRBJ1-1
v_gene: TRBV10-1
d_gene: .
abundance: .

CDR3aa: CASSSGTDFRGILETQYF
CDR3nt: TGTGCCAGCAGCTCCGGAACTGACTTCAGGGGGATTTTAGAGACCCAGTACTTC
j_gene: TRBJ2-5
v_gene: TRBV11-2
d_gene: TRBD1
abundance: many

CDR3aa: CASRARGTRHEQYF
CDR3nt: TGTGCCAGCAGGGCAAGGGGCACCCGACACGAGCAGTACTTC
j_gene: TRBJ2-7
v_gene: TRBV6-2/TRBV6-3
d_gene: .
abundance: many

CDR3aa: CASSLEGGRATGELFF
CDR3nt: TGCGCCAGCAGCTTGGAGGGGGGCAGGGCCACCGGGGAGCTGTTTTTT
j_gene: TRBJ2-2
v_gene: TRBV5-1
d_gene: .
abundance: few

CDR3aa: CASSQDLSGEYNSPLHF
CDR3nt: TGTGCCAGCAGCCAAGATCTGTCGGGGGAATATAATTCACCCCTCCACTTT
j_gene: TRBJ1-6
v_gene: TRBV14
d_gene: .
abundance: many

CDR3aa: CAISRLAGGASGEQFF
CDR3nt: TGTGCCATCAGCCGGTTAGCGGGGGGGGCCTCGGGTGAGCAGTTCTTC
j_gene: TRBJ2-1
v_gene: TRBV10-3
d_gene: TRBD2
abundance: many

CDR3aa: CASSPGTSGRGEQYF
CDR3nt: TGTGCCAGCTCACCTGGGACTAGCGGGAGGGGCGAGCAGTACTTC
j_gene: TRBJ2-7
v_gene: TRBV18
d_gene: TRBD2
abundance: .

CDR3aa: CASSPTLGRGEKLFF
CDR3nt: TGTGCCAGCTCACCGACGCTGGGAAGAGGTGAAAAACTGTTTTTT
j_gene: TRBJ1-4
v_gene: TRBV18
d_gene: .
abundance: few

CDR3aa: CASSQPTTGGLSTDTQYF
CDR3nt: TGTGCCAGCAGCCAACCGACGACAGGGGGCCTTAGCACAGATACGCAGTATTTT
j_gene: TRBJ2-3
v_gene: TRBV4-2
d_gene: TRBD1
abundance: .

CDR3aa: CAWSYGLAVPYEQYF
CDR3nt: TGTGCCTGGAGCTATGGACTAGCGGTTCCCTACGAGCAGTACTTC
j_gene: TRBJ2-7
v_gene: TRBV30
d_gene: TRBD2
abundance: many

CDR3aa: CASSMRLAGKTSTDTQYF
CDR3nt: TGCGCCAGCAGTATGAGACTAGCGGGGAAAACTAGCACAGATACGCAGTATTTT
j_gene: TRBJ2-3
v_gene: TRBV5-1
d_gene: TRBD2
abundance: many

CDR3aa: CSARDPGQGDSKPQHF
CDR3nt: TGCAGTGCTAGAGACCCTGGACAGGGGGACAGCAAACCCCAGCATTTT
j_gene: TRBJ1-5
v_gene: TRBV20-1
d_gene: TRBD1
abundance: many

CDR3aa: CASSLRQGSYERYF
CDR3nt: TGTGCCAGCAGCTTGCGACAGGGTTCCTACGAGCGGTACTTC
j_gene: TRBJ2-7
v_gene: TRBV5-4
d_gene: TRBD1
abundance: once

CDR3aa: CASSLKKSSGNTIYF
CDR3nt: TGTGCCAGCAGCTTAAAAAAAAGCTCTGGAAACACCATATATTTT
j_gene: TRBJ1-3
v_gene: TRBV7-3
d_gene: .
abundance: many

CDR3aa: CASSVAVRSSPLHF
CDR3nt: TGTGCCAGCAGTGTGGCCGTCAGATCCTCACCCCTCCACTTT
j_gene: TRBJ1-6
v_gene: TRBV2
d_gene: .
abundance: many

CDR3aa: CASTWDGRAGANVLTF
CDR3nt: TGTGCCAGCACCTGGGATGGCAGGGCTGGGGCCAACGTCCTGACTTTC
j_gene: TRBJ2-6
v_gene: TRBV2
d_gene: .
abundance: .

CDR3aa: CASSYKRGGYEQFF
CDR3nt: TGCGCCAGCAGTTATAAGCGGGGGGGCTACGAGCAGTTCTTC
j_gene: TRBJ2-1
v_gene: TRBV5-1
d_gene: TRBD2
abundance: many